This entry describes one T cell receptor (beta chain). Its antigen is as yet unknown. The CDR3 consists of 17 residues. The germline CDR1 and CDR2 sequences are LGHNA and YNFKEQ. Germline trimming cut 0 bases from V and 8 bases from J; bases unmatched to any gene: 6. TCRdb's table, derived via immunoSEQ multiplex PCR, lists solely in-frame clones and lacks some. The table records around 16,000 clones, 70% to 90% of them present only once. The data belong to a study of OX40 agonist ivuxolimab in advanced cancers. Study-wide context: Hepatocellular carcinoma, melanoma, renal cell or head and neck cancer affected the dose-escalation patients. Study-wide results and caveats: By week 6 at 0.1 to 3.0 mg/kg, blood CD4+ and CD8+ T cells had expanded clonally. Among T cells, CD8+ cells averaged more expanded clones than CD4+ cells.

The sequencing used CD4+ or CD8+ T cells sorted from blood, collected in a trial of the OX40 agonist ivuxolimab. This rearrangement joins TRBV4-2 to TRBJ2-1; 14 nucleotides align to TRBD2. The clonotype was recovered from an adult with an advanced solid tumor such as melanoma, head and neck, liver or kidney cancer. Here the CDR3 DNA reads TGTGCCAGCAGCCAAGACGGGACTAGCGGGAGAGGGGATGAGCAGTTCTTC. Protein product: CASSQDGTSGRGDEQFF.